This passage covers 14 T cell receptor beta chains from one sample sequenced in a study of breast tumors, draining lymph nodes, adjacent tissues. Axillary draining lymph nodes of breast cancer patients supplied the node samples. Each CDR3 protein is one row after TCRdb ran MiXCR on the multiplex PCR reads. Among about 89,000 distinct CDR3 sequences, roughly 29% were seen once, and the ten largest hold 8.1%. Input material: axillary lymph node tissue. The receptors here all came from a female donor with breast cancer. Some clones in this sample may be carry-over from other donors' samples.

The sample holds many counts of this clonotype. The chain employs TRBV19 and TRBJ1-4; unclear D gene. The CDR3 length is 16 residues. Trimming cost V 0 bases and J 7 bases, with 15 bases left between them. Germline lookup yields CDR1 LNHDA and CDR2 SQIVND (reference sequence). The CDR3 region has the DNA TGTGCCAGTAGTATAGATGAAGTCGAGTACAGTGAAAAACTGTTTTTT. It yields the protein CASSIDEVEYSEKLFF.

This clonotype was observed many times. The CDR3 bases are TGCGCCAGCAGCCAAGACGGGAGGGCAGGGGATAATTCACCCCTCCACTTT. Translation gives CASSQDGRAGDNSPLHF. The V gene is TRBV4-1, the J gene TRBJ1-6; D is possibly TRBD1 (6 bases). From germline, CDR1 is MGHRA and CDR2 YSYEKL. This CDR3 has 17 residues. Trimming removed 0 bases from V and 5 bases from J, with 14 bases in between.

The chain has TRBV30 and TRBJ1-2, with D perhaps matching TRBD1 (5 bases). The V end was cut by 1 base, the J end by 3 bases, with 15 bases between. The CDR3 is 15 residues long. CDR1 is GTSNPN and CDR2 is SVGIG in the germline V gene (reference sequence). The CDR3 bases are TGTGCCTGGAGTGGGCTGGGCGGGGCTGACTATGGCTACACCTTC. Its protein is CAWSGLGGADYGYTF.

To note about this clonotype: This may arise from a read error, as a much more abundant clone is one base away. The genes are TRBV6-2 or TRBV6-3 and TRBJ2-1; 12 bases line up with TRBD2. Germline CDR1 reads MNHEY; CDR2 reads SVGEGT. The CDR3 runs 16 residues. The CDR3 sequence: CASSQTSGGAWNEPFF. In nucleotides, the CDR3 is TGTGCCAGCAGCCAGACTAGCGGGGGAGCTTGGAATGAGCCGTTCTTC.

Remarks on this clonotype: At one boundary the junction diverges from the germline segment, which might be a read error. The CDR3 region has the DNA TGCAGTGCTAGAGATGGAGGCTGTGGCTCCACCTTC. Translation gives CSARDGGCGSTF. The chain combines TRBV20-1 with TRBJ1-2; D remains ambiguous. Germline loops: CDR1 DFQATT, CDR2 SNEGSKA (reference sequence). The CDR3 contains 12 residues.

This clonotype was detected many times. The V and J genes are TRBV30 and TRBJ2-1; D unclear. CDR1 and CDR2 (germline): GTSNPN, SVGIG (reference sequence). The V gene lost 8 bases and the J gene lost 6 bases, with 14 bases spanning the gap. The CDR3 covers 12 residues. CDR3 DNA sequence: TGTGCCCGCCGTCGGGCAATCAATGAGCAGTTCTTC. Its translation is CARRRAINEQFF.

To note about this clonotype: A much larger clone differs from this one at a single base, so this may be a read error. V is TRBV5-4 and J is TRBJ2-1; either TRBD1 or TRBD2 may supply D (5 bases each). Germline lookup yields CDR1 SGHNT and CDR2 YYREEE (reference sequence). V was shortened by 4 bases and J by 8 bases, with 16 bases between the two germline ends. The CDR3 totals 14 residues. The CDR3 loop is CASSRAGAGYEQFF. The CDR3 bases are TGTGCCAGCAGCCGAGCCGGGGCAGGGTATGAGCAGTTCTTC. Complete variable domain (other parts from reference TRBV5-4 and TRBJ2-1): ETGVTQSPTHLIKTRGQQVTLRCSSQSGHNTVSWYQQALGQGPQFIFQYYREEENGRGNFPPRFSGLQFPNYSSELNVNALELDDSALYLCASSRAGAGYEQFFGPGTRLTVL.

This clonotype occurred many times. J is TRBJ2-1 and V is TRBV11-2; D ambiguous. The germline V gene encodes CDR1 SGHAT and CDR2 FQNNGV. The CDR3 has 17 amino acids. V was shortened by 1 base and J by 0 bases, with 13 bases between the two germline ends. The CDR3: CASSLAPAVGSYNEQFF. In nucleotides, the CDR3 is TGTGCCAGCAGCTTAGCGCCCGCAGTCGGCTCCTACAATGAGCAGTTCTTC.

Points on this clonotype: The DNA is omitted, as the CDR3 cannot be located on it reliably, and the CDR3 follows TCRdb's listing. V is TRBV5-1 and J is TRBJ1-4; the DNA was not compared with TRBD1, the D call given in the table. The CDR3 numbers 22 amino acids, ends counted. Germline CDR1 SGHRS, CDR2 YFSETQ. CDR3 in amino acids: CASSWDKTYEQYFGPGNEKLFF.

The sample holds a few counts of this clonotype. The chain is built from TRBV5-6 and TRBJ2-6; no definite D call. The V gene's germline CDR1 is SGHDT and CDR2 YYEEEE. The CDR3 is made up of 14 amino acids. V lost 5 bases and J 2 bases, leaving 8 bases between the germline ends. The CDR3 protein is CASRTSAGANVLTF. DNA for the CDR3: TGTGCCAGCAGGACCAGCGCTGGGGCCAACGTCCTGACTTTC.

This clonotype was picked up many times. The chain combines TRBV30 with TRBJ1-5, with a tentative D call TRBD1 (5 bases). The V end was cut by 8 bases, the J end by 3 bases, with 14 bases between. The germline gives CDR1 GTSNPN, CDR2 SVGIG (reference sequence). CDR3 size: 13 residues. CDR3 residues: CAGGGTFNQPQHF. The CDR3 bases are TGTGCCGGGGGGGGGACCTTCAATCAGCCCCAGCATTTT.

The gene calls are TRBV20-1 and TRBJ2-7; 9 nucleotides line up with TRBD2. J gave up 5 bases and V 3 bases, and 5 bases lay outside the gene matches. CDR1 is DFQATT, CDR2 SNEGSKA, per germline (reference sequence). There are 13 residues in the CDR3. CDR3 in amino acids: CSASASGNDEQYF. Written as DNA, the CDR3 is TGCAGTGCTAGTGCTAGCGGGAATGACGAGCAGTACTTC.

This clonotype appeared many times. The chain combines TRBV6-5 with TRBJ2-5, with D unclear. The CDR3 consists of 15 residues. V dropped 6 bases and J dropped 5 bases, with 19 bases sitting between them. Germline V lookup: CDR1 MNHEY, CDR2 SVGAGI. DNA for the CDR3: TGTGCCAGCAGCCCTTTACCATTCACTTGGGAGACCCAGTACTTC. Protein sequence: CASSPLPFTWETQYF.

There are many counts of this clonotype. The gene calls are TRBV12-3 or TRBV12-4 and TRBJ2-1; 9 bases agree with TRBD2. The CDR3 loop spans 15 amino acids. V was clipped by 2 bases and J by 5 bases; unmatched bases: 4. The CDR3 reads CASSLRGRVDNEQFF. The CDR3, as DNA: TGTGCCAGCAGTTTACGCGGGAGGGTCGACAATGAGCAGTTCTTC.